This is a list of T cell receptor beta chains from one sample in a study of blood T cell repertoires in COVID-19. Profiled with immunoSEQ multiplex PCR; TCRdb holds only in-frame clones, not every one. The sample lists a few hundred thousand clones, 82% occurring once. The source material was peripheral blood. The origin of the receptors is a woman between 18 and 30 years old with acute or convalescent COVID-19. The CDR3 runs from the conserved cysteine through the conserved F or W. The D gene is left open where the match is weak. Size is stated for part of the rows, as once, few or many counts, or as a class when the clone is expanded.

abundance	d_gene	v_gene	j_gene	len	CDR3nt	CDR3aa
.	TRBD1	TRBV7-2	TRBJ2-2	15	TGTGCCAGCAGCTTAAGGGACAGGAACACCGGGGAGCTGTTTTTT	CASSLRDRNTGELFF
.	TRBD1	TRBV18	TRBJ2-6	19	TGTGCCAGCTCAGGTGGAACCGGGACAGAGCCCTCTGGGGCCAACGTCCTGACTTTC	CASSGGTGTEPSGANVLTF
.	.	TRBV7-9	TRBJ2-7	16	TGTGCCAGCAGCCCACCGGATGGCGGGACTCTCTACGAGCAGTACTTC	CASSPPDGGTLYEQYF
.	TRBD2	TRBV30	TRBJ2-1	16	TGTGCCTGGAGGGGATGGGGACTAGCGGGATCGAATGAGCAGTTCTTC	CAWRGWGLAGSNEQFF
.	.	TRBV15	TRBJ1-5	14	TGTGCCACCAGCAGAGATCCAGGGAATCAGCCCCAGCATTTT	CATSRDPGNQPQHF
few	.	TRBV19	TRBJ2-3	17	TGTGCCAGTAGTATGGCGGGTAGAGTGCGTATAACAGATACGCAGTATTTT	CASSMAGRVRITDTQYF
.	TRBD1	TRBV2	TRBJ1-2	19	TGTGCCAGCAGTGAATATTCTTTGGGACAGGGGGCCCTAAGGGATGGCTACACCTTC	CASSEYSLGQGALRDGYTF
.	TRBD2	TRBV27	TRBJ2-3	19	TGTGCCAGCAGCTCCGGGACTAGCGGGATTTGGGGACCCACAGATACGCAGTATTTT	CASSSGTSGIWGPTDTQYF
.	TRBD1	TRBV7-2	TRBJ2-3	16	TGTGCCAGCAGCCTTAGACTTAGGGGGCGCACAGATACGCAGTATTTT	CASSLRLRGRTDTQYF
.	TRBD2	TRBV3-1/TRBV3-2	TRBJ2-1	15	TGTGCCAGCCAACCCGGGACTAGCGATTACAATGAGCAGTTCTTC	CASQPGTSDYNEQFF
once	.	TRBV28	TRBJ1-4	12	TGTGCCAGCAGTTCCGTACTGGTAAAACTGTTTTTT	CASSSVLVKLFF
.	.	TRBV30	TRBJ1-6	16	TGTGCCTGGAGTGTTTCTCGGGGTGACTATAATTCACCCCTCCACTTT	CAWSVSRGDYNSPLHF
.	TRBD1	TRBV9	TRBJ2-7	16	TGTGCCAGCAGCGCCCAACCGGGACAGGGACAGTACGAGCAGTACTTC	CASSAQPGQGQYEQYF
.	.	TRBV20-1	TRBJ2-1	11	TGCAGTGCTAGACAGAACAATGAGCAGTTCTTC	CSARQNNEQFF
once	TRBD2	TRBV6-5	TRBJ2-7	14	TGTGCCAGCAGTTATCCGGGAGGCAGCTACGAGCAGTACTTC	CASSYPGGSYEQYF
.	TRBD2	TRBV19	TRBJ2-5	17	TGTGCCAGTACCCCGGGACTAGCGGGAGGGCCCCGGGAGACCCAGTACTTC	CASTPGLAGGPRETQYF
.	.	TRBV9	TRBJ1-4	13	TGTGCCAGCAGCGCTCAGGGAGGTGAAAAACTGTTTTTT	CASSAQGGEKLFF
once	.	TRBV27	TRBJ2-5	19	TGTGCCAGCAGTTCCATCGTGGTCCAGCCCAGCGGGCAACCCGAGACCCAGTACTTC	CASSSIVVQPSGQPETQYF
.	.	TRBV7-2	TRBJ1-3	15	TGTGCCAGCAGCTTAGCGCGAGGTGGAGGAAACACCATATATTTT	CASSLARGGGNTIYF
.	.	TRBV6-2/TRBV6-3	TRBJ1-1	15	TGTGCCAGCAGTTACTTGGCAGGAACCAACACTGAAGCTTTCTTT	CASSYLAGTNTEAFF
.	TRBD1	TRBV19	TRBJ1-3	18	TGTGCCAGTATTGACCGGGACAGCAGGATCCTTCCTGGAAACACCATATATTTT	CASIDRDSRILPGNTIYF
few	TRBD2	TRBV11-2	TRBJ2-1	13	TGTGCCAGCAGCAGGGGACTACTAAATGAGCAGTTCTTC	CASSRGLLNEQFF
once	.	TRBV29-1	TRBJ2-4	14	TGCAGCGTTGAGGCCGGGAGCAGCTTCAACATTCAGTACTTC	CSVEAGSSFNIQYF
.	TRBD2	TRBV5-1	TRBJ2-3	17	TGCGCCAGCAGCCCCCGGACTAGCGGGTTTACCACAGATACGCAGTATTTT	CASSPRTSGFTTDTQYF
.	.	TRBV7-9	TRBJ2-1	14	TGTGCCAGCATTCAATCGGGATTCTACAATGAGCAGTTCTTC	CASIQSGFYNEQFF
few	.	TRBV6-5	TRBJ1-2	13	TGTGCCAGCGACAACTTACGCCTAAATGGCTACACCTTC	CASDNLRLNGYTF
.	TRBD2	TRBV28	TRBJ2-7	17	TGTGCCAGCAGTTGGCCCTTTGGGAGCGGGAGCTCCTACGAGCAGTACTTC	CASSWPFGSGSSYEQYF
.	.	TRBV19	TRBJ1-1	13	TGTGCCAGTAGTATGGACGGGGGTGGTGAAGCTTTCTTT	CASSMDGGGEAFF
once	TRBD1	TRBV12-3/TRBV12-4	TRBJ1-2	13	TGTGCCAGCAGACAGACAGGGGATAATGGCTACACCTTC	CASRQTGDNGYTF
.	TRBD1	TRBV6-2/TRBV6-3	TRBJ1-6	19	TGTGCCAGCAGTTACCTTTCCAGGGGGGCGTCATTCTATAATTCACCCCTCCACTTT	CASSYLSRGASFYNSPLHF
.	.	TRBV20-1	TRBJ1-2	13	TGCAGTGCTAGTTCGTGGCAGAAGTATGGCTACACCTTC	CSASSWQKYGYTF